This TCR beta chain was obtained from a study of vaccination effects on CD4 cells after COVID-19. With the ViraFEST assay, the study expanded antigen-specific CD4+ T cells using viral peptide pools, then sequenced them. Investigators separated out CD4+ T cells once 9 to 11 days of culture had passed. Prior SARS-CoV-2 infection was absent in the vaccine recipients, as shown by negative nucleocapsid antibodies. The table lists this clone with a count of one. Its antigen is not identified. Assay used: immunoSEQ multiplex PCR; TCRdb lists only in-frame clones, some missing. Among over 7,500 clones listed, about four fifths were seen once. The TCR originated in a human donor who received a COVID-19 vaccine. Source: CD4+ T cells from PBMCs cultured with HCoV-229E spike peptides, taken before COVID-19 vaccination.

The DNA of the CDR3 is TGTGCCAGTAGTCACAGGACCGGGGACACTGAAGCTTTCTTT. Translating gives CASSHRTGDTEAFF. The J gene is TRBJ1-1, the V gene TRBV19, with D possibly being TRBD1 (5 bases). The V gene's germline CDR1 is LNHDA and CDR2 SQIVND (reference sequence). The CDR3 sequence is 14 residues long. V lost 5 bases and J 3 bases, leaving 13 bases between the germline ends.